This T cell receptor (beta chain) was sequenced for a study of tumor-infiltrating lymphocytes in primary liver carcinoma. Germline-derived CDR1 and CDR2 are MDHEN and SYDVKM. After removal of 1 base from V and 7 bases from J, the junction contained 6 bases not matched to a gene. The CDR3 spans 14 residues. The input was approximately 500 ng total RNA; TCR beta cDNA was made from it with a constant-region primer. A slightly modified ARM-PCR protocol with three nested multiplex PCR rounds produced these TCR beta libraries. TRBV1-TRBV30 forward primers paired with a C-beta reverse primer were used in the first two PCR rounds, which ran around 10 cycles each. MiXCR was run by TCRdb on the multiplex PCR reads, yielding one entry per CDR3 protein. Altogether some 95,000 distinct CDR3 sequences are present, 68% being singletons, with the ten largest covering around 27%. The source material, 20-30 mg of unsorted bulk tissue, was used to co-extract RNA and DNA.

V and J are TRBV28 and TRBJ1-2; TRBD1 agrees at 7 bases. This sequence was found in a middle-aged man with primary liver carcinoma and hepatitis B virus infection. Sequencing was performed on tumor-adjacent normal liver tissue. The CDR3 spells CASSLSDRVAGYTF. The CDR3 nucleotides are TGTGCCAGCAGTTTATCTGACAGGGTGGCTGGCTACACCTTC.